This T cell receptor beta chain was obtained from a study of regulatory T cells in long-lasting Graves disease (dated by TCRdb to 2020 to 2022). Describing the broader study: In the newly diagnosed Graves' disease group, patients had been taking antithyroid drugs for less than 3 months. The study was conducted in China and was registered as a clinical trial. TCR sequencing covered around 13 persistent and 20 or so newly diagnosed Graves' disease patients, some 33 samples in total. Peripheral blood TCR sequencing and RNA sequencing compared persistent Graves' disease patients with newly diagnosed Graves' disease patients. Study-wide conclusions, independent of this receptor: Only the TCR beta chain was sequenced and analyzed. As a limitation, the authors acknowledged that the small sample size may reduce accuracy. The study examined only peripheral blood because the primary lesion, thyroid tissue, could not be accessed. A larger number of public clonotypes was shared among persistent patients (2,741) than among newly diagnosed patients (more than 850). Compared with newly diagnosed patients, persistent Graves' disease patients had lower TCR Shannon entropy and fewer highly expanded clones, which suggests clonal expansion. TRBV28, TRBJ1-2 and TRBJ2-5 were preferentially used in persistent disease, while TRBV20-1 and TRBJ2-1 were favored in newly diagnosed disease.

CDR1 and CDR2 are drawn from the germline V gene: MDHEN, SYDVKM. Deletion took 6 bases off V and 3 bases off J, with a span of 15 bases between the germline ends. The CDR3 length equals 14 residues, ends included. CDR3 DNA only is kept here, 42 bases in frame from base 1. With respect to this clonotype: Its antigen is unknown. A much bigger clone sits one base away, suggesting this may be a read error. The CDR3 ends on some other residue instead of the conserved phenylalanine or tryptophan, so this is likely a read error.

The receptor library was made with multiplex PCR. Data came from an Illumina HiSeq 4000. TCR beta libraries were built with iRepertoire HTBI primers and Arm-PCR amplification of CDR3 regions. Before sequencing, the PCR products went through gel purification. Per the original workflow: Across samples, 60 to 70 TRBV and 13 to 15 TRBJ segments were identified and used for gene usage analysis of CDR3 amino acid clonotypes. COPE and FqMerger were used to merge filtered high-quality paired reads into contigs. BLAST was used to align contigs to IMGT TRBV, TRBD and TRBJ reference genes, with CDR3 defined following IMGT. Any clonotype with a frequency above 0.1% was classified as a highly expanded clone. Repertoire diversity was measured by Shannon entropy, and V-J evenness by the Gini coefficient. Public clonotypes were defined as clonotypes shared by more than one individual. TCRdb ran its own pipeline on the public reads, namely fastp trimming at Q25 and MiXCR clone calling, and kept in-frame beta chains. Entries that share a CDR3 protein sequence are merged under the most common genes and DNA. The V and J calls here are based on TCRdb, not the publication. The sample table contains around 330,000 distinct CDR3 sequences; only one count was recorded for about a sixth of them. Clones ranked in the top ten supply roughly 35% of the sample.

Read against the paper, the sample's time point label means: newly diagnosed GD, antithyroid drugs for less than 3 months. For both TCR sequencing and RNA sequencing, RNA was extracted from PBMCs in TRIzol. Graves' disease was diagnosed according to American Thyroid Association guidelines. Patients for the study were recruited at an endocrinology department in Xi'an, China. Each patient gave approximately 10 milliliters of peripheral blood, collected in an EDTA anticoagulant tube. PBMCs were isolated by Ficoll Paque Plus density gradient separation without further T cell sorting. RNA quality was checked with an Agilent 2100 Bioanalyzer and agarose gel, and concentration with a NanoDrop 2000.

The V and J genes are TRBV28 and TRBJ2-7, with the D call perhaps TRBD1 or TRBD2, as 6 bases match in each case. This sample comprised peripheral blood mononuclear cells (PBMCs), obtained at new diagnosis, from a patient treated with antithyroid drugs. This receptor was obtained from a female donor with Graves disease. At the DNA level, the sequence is TGTGCCAGCAGCATTTATGGGGGGCTCTACGAGCAGTACTCC. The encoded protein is CASSIYGGLYEQYS.